This TCR beta chain was sequenced in a study of cytomegalovirus exposure and HLA in healthy donors. General study results and limits: A later analysis reported that several of the most significant clusters appeared to be linked to common viral pathogens, among them Epstein-Barr virus. As a later analysis revealed, the rate of TCR association differed by HLA locus, with DRB1 most and HLA-C fewest.

The CDR3 loop spans 14 amino acids. The germline V gene has CDR1 SGHRS and CDR2 YFSETQ. Details on this clone: Its antigen is not known. A junction end diverges from the germline sequence, so it may reflect a read error. The sample carries other DNA sequences with the same CDR3.

Vbeta (60) and Jbeta (13) primers were used in the PCR. Sequencing was performed with immunoSEQ multiplex PCR; in TCRdb, only in-frame clones are kept and a portion is missing. The sample records 100,000 or so clones, approximately 64% being singletons. J is TRBJ2-3 and V is TRBV5-1; D perhaps matches TRBD2 (5 bases). What was sequenced was PBMCs. The source is a human donor in good health. For the CDR3, the DNA is TGCGCTAGCAGCTGGAGGACTAGCACAGATACGCAGTATTTT. This gives the protein CASSWRTSTDTQYF.